This is a list of T cell receptor beta chains from one sample in a study of T cell repertoires in cytomegalovirus infection. TCRdb independently ran MiXCR on the reads; one entry per CDR3 protein. The sample has around 530,000 distinct CDR3 sequences; approximately 25% are singletons. Sequences were obtained from PBMCs. All receptors derive from a human donor in good health (CMV status not recorded). Some clones in this sample may be carry-over from other donors' samples. The CDR3 runs from the conserved cysteine through the conserved F or W. Each record gives: V gene, D gene, CDR3 length, clone size, J gene, CDR3 DNA, CDR3 protein. D genes are given only for firm matches. Rows give clone size only sometimes, using once, few, many, or a class for an expanded clone.

V: TRBV29-1; D: TRBD2; length: 12; size: NA; J: TRBJ2-1; DNA: TGCAGCGTCCCTGGACTAGCGGGAAAGTTGGGCTTC; CDR3: CSVPGLAGKLGF
V: TRBV7-9; D: TRBD2; length: 17; size: many; J: TRBJ2-5; DNA: TGTGCCAGCAGCTTAGGAGGGACTAGCGGTTACCAAGAGACCCAGTACTTC; CDR3: CASSLGGTSGYQETQYF
V: TRBV20-1; D: TRBD2; length: 15; size: NA; J: TRBJ2-1; DNA: TGCAGTGCTCCTCTAGCGGGAAGACCGGACAATGAGCAGTTCTTC; CDR3: CSAPLAGRPDNEQFF
V: TRBV12-3/TRBV12-4; D: NA; length: 14; size: few; J: TRBJ2-3; DNA: TGTGCCAGCAATAAAGTCGGGGAGTCAGATACGCAGTATTTT; CDR3: CASNKVGESDTQYF
V: TRBV4-1; D: TRBD2; length: 15; size: NA; J: TRBJ2-5; DNA: TGCGCCAGCAGCCAAAGCGGGAGCCCCCCAGAGACCCAGTACTTC; CDR3: CASSQSGSPPETQYF
V: TRBV6-2/TRBV6-3; D: TRBD1; length: 15; size: NA; J: TRBJ2-7; DNA: TGTGCCAGCAGTCATACCGGGACAGGGCACTACGAGCAGTACTTC; CDR3: CASSHTGTGHYEQYF
V: TRBV10-3; D: TRBD1; length: 15; size: NA; J: TRBJ2-1; DNA: TGTGCCATCAGTGATAGGGACAGATCCTACAATGAGCAGTTCTTC; CDR3: CAISDRDRSYNEQFF
V: TRBV27; D: NA; length: 15; size: NA; J: TRBJ1-6; DNA: TGTGCCAGCAGTTTGTTTCAGGTGGACAATTCACCCCTCCACTTT; CDR3: CASSLFQVDNSPLHF
V: TRBV29-1; D: NA; length: 12; size: few; J: TRBJ2-3; DNA: TGCAGCGTAGTTAGCCGTGCAGATACGCAGTATTTT; CDR3: CSVVSRADTQYF
V: TRBV12-3/TRBV12-4; D: NA; length: 14; size: few; J: TRBJ1-1; DNA: TGTGCCAGCAGTCTCGGGCTATCGAGCACTGAAGCTTTCTTT; CDR3: CASSLGLSSTEAFF
V: TRBV7-9; D: NA; length: 14; size: few; J: TRBJ2-1; DNA: TGTGCCAGCAGCCCCGACAGAGGGGGCAATGAGCAGTTCTTC; CDR3: CASSPDRGGNEQFF
V: TRBV12-5; D: NA; length: 15; size: many; J: TRBJ2-1; DNA: TGTGCTAGTGGCCCGGCTCTAGCGCCATACAATGAGCAGTTCTTC; CDR3: CASGPALAPYNEQFF
V: TRBV20-1; D: NA; length: 13; size: NA; J: TRBJ2-3; DNA: TGCAGTGCTCCGGCGCCGAACCGGGATACGCAGTATTTT; CDR3: CSAPAPNRDTQYF
V: TRBV10-3; D: TRBD2; length: 13; size: few; J: TRBJ2-1; DNA: TGTGCCATCAGCGGCGGGAGTCGAAATGAGCAGTTCTTC; CDR3: CAISGGSRNEQFF
V: TRBV19; D: NA; length: 13; size: few; J: TRBJ2-5; DNA: TGTGCCAGTAGGGCCCCTTTGAAAGAGACCCAGTACTTC; CDR3: CASRAPLKETQYF
V: TRBV29-1; D: TRBD1; length: 12; size: few; J: TRBJ1-1; DNA: TGCAGCGTGACAGGGGAAGTCACTGAAGCTTTCTTT; CDR3: CSVTGEVTEAFF